This T cell receptor (beta chain) was documented in a study of OX40 agonist ivuxolimab in advanced cancers. Study summary: Of mixed ages from about 20 to 85 and averaging 60 years, the group was about 86% male. Among those treated, three patients had partial responses, one with hepatocellular carcinoma and two with cutaneous melanoma.

Method: immunoSEQ multiplex PCR; TCRdb's copy keeps in-frame clones and lacks some. This repertoire shows 40,000 to 50,000 clones, approximately 88% found once; its top ten account for around 0.5%. Autoimmune disease history or systemic immunosuppression meant exclusion. The CDR3 is made up of 14 amino acids. Per the germline V gene, CDR1 is SGHDT and CDR2 is YYEEEE. The V end was cut by 1 base, the J end by 6 bases, with 11 bases between. This TCR came from an adult with an advanced solid tumor such as melanoma, head and neck, liver or kidney cancer. The V and J genes are TRBV5-6 and TRBJ1-5; D possibly corresponds to TRBD1 (6 bases). Material: CD4+ or CD8+ T cells sorted from blood, obtained in a trial of the OX40 agonist ivuxolimab. CDR3 DNA sequence: TGTGCCAGCAGCTTGCACAGGGAGACTCAGCCCCAGCATTTT. Amino acids: CASSLHRETQPQHF. Full variable domain (rest looked up from reference TRBV5-6 and TRBJ1-5): DAGVTQSPTHLIKTRGQQVTLRCSPKSGHDTVSWYQQALGQGPQFIFQYYEEEERQRGNFPDRFSGHQFPNYSSELNVNALLLGDSALYLCASSLHRETQPQHFGDGTRLSIL.